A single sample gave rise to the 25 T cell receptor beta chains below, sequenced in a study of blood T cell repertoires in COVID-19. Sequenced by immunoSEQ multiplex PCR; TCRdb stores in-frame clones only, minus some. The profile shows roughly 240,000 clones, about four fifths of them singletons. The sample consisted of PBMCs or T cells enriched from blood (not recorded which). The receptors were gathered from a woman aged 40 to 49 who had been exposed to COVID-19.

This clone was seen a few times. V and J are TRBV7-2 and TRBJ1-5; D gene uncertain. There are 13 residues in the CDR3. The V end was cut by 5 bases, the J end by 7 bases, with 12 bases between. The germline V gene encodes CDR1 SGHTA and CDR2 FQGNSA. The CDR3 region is CASSRNMQQPQHF. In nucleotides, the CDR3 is TGTGCCAGCAGCCGAAACATGCAACAGCCCCAGCATTTT.

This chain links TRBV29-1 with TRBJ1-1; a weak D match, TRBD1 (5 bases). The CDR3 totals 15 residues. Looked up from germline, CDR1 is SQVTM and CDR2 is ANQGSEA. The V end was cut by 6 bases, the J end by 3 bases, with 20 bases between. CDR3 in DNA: TGCAGCGTGGAGGGGCGCCAGGGACTACACACTGAAGCTTTCTTT. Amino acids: CSVEGRQGLHTEAFF.

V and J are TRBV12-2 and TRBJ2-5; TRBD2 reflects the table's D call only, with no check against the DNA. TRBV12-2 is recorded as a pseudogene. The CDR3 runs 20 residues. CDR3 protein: CASRLGGPGLARREQETQYF. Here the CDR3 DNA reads TGTGCAAGTCGCTTAGGGGGCCCGGGACTAGCGCGACGGGAGCAGGAGACCCAGTACTTC.

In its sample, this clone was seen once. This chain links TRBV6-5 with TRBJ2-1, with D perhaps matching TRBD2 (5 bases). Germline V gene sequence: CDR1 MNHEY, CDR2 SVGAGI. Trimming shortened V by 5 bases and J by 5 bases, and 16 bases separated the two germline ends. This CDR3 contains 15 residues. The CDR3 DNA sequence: TGTGCCAGCAGTCTTTACTCCTGGACTGACAATGAGCAGTTCTTC. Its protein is CASSLYSWTDNEQFF.

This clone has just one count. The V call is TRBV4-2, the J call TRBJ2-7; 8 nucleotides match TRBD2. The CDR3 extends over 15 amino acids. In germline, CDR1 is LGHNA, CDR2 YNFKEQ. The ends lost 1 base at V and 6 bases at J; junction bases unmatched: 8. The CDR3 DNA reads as TGTGCCAGCAGCCAAGCGGGCAGCGGGGGTAGCGAGCAGTACTTC. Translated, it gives CASSQAGSGGSEQYF.

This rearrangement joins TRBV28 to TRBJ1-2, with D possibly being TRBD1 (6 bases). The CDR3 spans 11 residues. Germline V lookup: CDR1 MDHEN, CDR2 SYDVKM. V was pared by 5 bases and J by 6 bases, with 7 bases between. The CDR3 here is CASSTGNGYTF. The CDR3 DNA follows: TGTGCCAGCAGTACAGGGAATGGCTACACCTTC.

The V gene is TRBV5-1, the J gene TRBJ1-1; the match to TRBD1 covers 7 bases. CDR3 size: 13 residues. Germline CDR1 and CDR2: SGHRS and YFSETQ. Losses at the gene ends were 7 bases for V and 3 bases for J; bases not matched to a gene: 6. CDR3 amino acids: CASAGTDYTEAFF. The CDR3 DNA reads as TGCGCCAGCGCCGGGACAGACTACACTGAAGCTTTCTTT.

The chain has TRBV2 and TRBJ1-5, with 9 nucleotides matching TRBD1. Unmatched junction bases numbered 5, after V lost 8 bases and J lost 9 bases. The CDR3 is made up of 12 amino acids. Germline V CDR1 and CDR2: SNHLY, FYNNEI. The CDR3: CASRDRVPPQHF. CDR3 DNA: TGTGCCAGCCGGGACAGGGTTCCGCCCCAGCATTTT.

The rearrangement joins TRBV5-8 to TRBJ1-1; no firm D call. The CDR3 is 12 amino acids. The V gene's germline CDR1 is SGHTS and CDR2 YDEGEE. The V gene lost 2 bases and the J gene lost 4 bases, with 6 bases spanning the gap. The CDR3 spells CASSFLGTEAFF. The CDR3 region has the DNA TGTGCCAGCAGCTTTCTCGGCACTGAAGCTTTCTTT.

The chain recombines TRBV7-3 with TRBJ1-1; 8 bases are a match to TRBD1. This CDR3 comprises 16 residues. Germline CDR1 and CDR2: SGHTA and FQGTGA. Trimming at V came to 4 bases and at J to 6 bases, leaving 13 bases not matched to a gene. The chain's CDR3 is CASSSQGGRTISEAFF. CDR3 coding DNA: TGTGCCAGCAGCTCACAGGGGGGGCGAACAATATCTGAAGCTTTCTTT.

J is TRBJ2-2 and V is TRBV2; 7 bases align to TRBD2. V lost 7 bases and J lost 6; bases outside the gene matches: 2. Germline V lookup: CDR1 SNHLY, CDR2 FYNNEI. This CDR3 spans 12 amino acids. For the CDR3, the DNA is TGTGCCAGCAACCTAGCGGCCGGGGAGCTGTTTTTT. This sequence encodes CASNLAAGELFF.

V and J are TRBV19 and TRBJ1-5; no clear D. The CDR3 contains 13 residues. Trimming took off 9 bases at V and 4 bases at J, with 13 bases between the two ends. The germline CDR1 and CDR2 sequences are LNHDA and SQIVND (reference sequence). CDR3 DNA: TGTGCCAGCCGTAGAAACCTTAATCAGCCCCAGCATTTT. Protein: CASRRNLNQPQHF.

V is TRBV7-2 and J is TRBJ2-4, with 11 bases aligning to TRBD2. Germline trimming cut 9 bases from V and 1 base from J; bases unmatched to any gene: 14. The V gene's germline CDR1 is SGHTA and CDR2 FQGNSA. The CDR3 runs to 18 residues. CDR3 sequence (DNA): TGTGCCAGTGGAAAACTAGCGGGGGCGGAGGGGGCCAAAAACATTCAGTACTTC. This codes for CASGKLAGAEGAKNIQYF. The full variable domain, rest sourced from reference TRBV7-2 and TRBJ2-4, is GAGVSQSPSNKVTEKGKDVELRCDPISGHTALYWYRQSLGQGLEFLIYFQGNSAPDKSGLPSDRFSAERTGGSVSTLTIQRTQQEDSAVYLCASGKLAGAEGAKNIQYFGAGTRLSVL.

CDR3 nucleotides: TGTGCCTGGACCAAAGGGGCGTCCTACGAGCAGTACTTC. Translation: CAWTKGASYEQYF. The chain recombines TRBV30 with TRBJ2-7, with D maybe TRBD1 (5 bases). Trimming cost V 4 bases and J 1 base, with 11 bases left between them. The CDR3 runs to 13 residues. CDR1 GTSNPN and CDR2 SVGIG come from the germline V gene (reference sequence).

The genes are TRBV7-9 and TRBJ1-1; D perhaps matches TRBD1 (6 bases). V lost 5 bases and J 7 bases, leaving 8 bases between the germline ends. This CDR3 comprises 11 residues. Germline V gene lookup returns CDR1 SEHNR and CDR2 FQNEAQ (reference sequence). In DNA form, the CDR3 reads TGTGCCAGCAGCCCGGACAGTGAAGCTTTCTTT. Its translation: CASSPDSEAFF.

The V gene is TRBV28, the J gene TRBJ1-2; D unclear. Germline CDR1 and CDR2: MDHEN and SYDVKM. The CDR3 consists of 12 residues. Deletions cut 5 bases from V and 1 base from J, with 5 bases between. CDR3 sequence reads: CASSELNYGYTF. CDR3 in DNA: TGTGCCAGCAGTGAACTTAACTATGGCTACACCTTC.

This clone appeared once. CDR3 nucleotide sequence: TGTGCCAGCAGGCTCCTCCCGGGACAGGGGCGATACGAGCAGTACTTC. Translating gives CASRLLPGQGRYEQYF. The rearrangement links TRBV28 to TRBJ2-7, with TRBD1 identical over 10 bases. The V gene end was trimmed by 6 bases and the J gene end by 4 bases; junction bases not matched to a gene: 12. Germline V gene lookup returns CDR1 MDHEN and CDR2 SYDVKM. The CDR3 loop spans 16 amino acids. The full variable domain, its missing parts supplied by reference TRBV28 and TRBJ2-7, is DVKVTQSSRYLVKRTGEKVFLECVQDMDHENMFWYRQDPGLGLRLIYFSYDVKMKEKGDIPEGYSVSREKKERFSLILESASTNQTSMYLCASRLLPGQGRYEQYFGPGTRLTVT.

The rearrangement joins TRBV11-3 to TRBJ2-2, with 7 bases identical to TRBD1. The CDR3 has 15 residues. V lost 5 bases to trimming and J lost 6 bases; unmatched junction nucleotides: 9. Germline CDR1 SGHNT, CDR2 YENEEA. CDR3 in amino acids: CASSPEDRRSGELFF. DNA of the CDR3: TGTGCCAGCAGCCCCGAGGACAGGAGGTCCGGGGAGCTGTTTTTT.

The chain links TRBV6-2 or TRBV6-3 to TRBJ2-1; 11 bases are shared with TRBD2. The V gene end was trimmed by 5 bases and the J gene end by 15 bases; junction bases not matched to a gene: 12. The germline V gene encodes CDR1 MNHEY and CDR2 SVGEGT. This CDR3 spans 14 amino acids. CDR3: CASSIIAGGRFGFF. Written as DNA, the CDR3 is TGTGCCAGCAGTATTATAGCGGGGGGGCGTTTTGGGTTCTTC.

Here the CDR3 DNA reads TGTGCCAGCAGAGGAGCCCTAGCGGGGGGGGGAAATACGCAGTATTTT. Protein: CASRGALAGGGNTQYF. V gene TRBV2 combines with J gene TRBJ2-3; 12 nucleotides align to TRBD2. The CDR3 is made up of 16 amino acids. Looked up from germline, CDR1 is SNHLY and CDR2 is FYNNEI. The trim removed 6 bases at V and 7 bases at J, leaving 11 bases unmatched.

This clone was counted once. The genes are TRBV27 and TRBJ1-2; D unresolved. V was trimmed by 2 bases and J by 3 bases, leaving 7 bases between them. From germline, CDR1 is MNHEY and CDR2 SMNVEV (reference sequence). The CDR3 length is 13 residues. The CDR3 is CASSLRGDYGYTF. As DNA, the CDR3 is TGTGCCAGCAGTTTACGGGGTGACTATGGCTACACCTTC.

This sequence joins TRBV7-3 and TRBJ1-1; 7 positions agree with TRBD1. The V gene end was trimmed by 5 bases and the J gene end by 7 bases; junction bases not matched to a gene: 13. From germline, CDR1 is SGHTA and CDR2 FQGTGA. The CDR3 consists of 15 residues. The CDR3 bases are TGTGCCAGCAGCGAAAAAACAGGGGATACCATTGAAGCTTTCTTT. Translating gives CASSEKTGDTIEAFF.

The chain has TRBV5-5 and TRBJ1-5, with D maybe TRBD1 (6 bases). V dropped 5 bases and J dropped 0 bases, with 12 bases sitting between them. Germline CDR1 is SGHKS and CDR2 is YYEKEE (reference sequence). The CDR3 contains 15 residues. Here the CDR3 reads CASRDSQNSNQPQHF. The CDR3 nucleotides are TGTGCCAGCAGGGACAGTCAAAATAGCAATCAGCCCCAGCATTTT. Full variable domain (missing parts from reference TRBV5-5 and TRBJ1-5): DAGVTQSPTHLIKTRGQQVTLRCSPISGHKSVSWYQQVLGQGPQFIFQYYEKEERGRGNFPDRFSARQFPNYSSELNVNALLLGDSALYLCASRDSQNSNQPQHFGDGTRLSIL.

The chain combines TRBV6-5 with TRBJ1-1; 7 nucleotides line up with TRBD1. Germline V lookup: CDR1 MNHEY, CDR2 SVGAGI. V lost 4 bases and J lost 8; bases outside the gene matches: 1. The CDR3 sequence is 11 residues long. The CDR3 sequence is CASSLQGEAFF. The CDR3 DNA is TGTGCCAGCAGTTTACAGGGGGAAGCTTTCTTT.

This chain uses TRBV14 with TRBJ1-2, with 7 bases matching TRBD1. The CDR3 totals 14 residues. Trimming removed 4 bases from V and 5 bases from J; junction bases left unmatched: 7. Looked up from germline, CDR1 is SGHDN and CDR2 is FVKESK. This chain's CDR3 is CASSPVGTAYGYTF. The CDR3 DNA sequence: TGTGCCAGCAGCCCGGTGGGGACAGCTTATGGCTACACCTTC.